This TCR beta chain comes out of a study of cytomegalovirus exposure and HLA in healthy donors (dated by TCRdb to about 2017). With respect to the entire study: According to an earlier analysis of 550 to 700 of the donors, 150 million to 200 million T cells yielded roughly 100 million unique TCR beta sequences and 276 Gb of sequence data. The genetic ancestry cluster associated with self-reported Caucasian donors included 70% to 85% of the 300 to 450 genotyped donors. An earlier analysis of fewer than 750 of the donors used high-throughput TCR beta sequencing to judge whether each TCR beta V gene segment behaved as functional or pseudogenic. Typing coverage differed by locus: A, B, C, DRB1 and DQB1 were typed in roughly 620-640 donors, DQA1 in about 510, DPA1 in nearly 610, and DPB1 in 450 to 490. In a later genetic analysis, genome-wide SNP genotypes for 398 of the 666 donors were used, and that subset was treated as a discovery cohort. A later analysis re-analyzed previously published TCR beta repertoires from 660 or so donors and added high-resolution HLA genotyping to study TCR occurrence patterns. Rather than using new phenotypic data, the later analysis identified candidate immune exposures from TCR beta sequences and from how often those sequences occurred across donors. Donor age, sex, ethnicity and CMV serostatus were compiled alongside the repertoire data. The study profiled the T cell repertoires of hundreds of subjects by immunosequencing and related them to cytomegalovirus serostatus. Along with the approximately 670-subject first cohort, a separate validation cohort of over 90 different subjects was used. On average, over 200,000 unique TCR beta nucleotide sequences were sequenced per donor among 398 genotyped donors of the cohort, with around 19% of those sequences being non-productive. To predict cytomegalovirus infection status, the study brought together high-throughput TCR immunosequencing, statistical association of individual TCRs with disease status, and machine learning. An early release covering roughly 640 HLA-typed donors comprised about 300 gigabases of sequencing data and about 90 million unique TCR sequences. The study aimed to test whether signatures of past pathogen exposure could be identified by cataloging public T cell receptors. Both class I and class II loci were covered by HLA typing, at four-digit resolution. All discovery cohort repertoires had been generated using a single sequencing platform. Roughly five DR-DQ haplotypes were treated as single units for association and clustering because of strong linkage in the cohort.

The protocol used for the library was the immunoSEQ multiplex PCR assay. The multiplex PCR relied on a mix of 60 forward primers for TCR Vbeta segments and 13 reverse primers for TCR Jbeta segments. Amplification of the CDR3 region of rearranged TCR beta genes was performed with a multiplex PCR assay on genomic DNA. On the Illumina HiSeq System, the amplified TCR beta libraries were sequenced as 87-base-pair reads. In the authors' own workflow: A later analysis tallied roughly 78 million unique TCR beta chains across the 700 or so repertoires, and some 12 million of those chains were shared by two or more donors. To remove PCR and sequencing errors, raw reads were error-corrected and collapsed into unique sequences using a nearest-neighbor algorithm that merged closely related sequences. CDR3 sequences were aligned to IMGT reference sequences to assign V, D and J gene segments. For a sequence to be retained, a match of at least six nucleotides was required to both a V gene segment and a J gene segment. Rearrangements were classified as productive when the CDR3 lacked stop codons and remained in frame with V and J, and all other rearrangements were classified as non-productive. CDR3 was defined according to IMGT convention as the region running from the second conserved V-encoded cysteine to the conserved J-encoded phenylalanine. In an earlier analysis of more than 550 of the donors, sequences lacking an unambiguous match to a single V gene segment were excluded. In an earlier analysis of approximately 550 of the donors, V segments were called functional above 56.7% productive rearrangements and were called segregating when the between-donor standard deviation exceeded 5%. To diagnose cytomegalovirus status from the catalog of TCR beta chain sequences, a statistical classification framework was built. A later analysis assigned V and J genes by comparing TCR nucleotide sequences with IMGT/GENE-DB human TR gene sequences. A later analysis assigned CDR3 sequences and most-parsimonious VDJ recombination scenarios with the TCRdist pipeline. In a later analysis, each TCR beta chain was defined by its CDR3 amino acid sequence together with its V-gene family, and reads without a unique V-gene family were excluded. To address suspected cross-contamination and a sequencing artifact, a later analysis removed approximately 600 highly shared, low-generation-probability nucleotide sequences. For each public chain, a later analysis derived a clonal expansion index from normalized ranks of inferred template counts within each repertoire. In a later analysis, generation probabilities were computed using a VDJ recombination model fitted to out-of-frame rearrangements, and the results were checked against IGoR. In a later analysis, TCR-TCR, TCR-HLA and TCR-CMV co-occurrence was scored with hypergeometric tests, and a repertoire-size bias correction was applied to TCR pairs. In a later analysis, false discovery rates were estimated by permuting HLA or CMV assignments 20 times. A later analysis grouped co-occurring TCRs with DBSCAN, adding TCRdist sequence similarity when clustering within HLA-allele-positive subsets. Co-occurrence clustering excluded repertoires with fewer than 30,000 or more than 120,000 public chains, plus five with anomalous nucleotide sharing. Not all clones reach the TCRdb copy of this immuneACCESS table, which keeps in-frame sequences only. Checked studies attribute under half of the gap to unresolved V genes and leave the rest unexplained. D and trimming come from the DNA, and the V and J calls and clone size come from that table. This sample's table has entries for 200,000 or so clones. 0.9% to 1.4% of the sample goes to the ten largest clones.

As concerns this clone: No antigen is known for it.

The cohort comprised around 700 healthy bone marrow donors. Cohort members were all nominally healthy when sampled, although unrecorded immune exposures were likely present. The donor was CMV seropositive and belonged to the group of 250 to 300 seropositive cohort members. Each donor provided a peripheral blood sample, and peripheral blood mononuclear cells were used for TCR beta sequencing. Genomic DNA was extracted from the blood cell samples with the Qiagen DNeasy Blood Extraction Kit. Study-wide findings and limitations: The study listed 170 or so TCR beta chains as associated with cytomegalovirus. A later genetic analysis reported fewer N-insertions in productive TCRs among donors in an Asian-associated ancestry cluster than the approximately 670-donor mean. In an earlier analysis of about 540 of the donors, most TCR beta V segments were observed in productive rearrangements about 90% or about 30% of the time, broadly matching IMGT annotations. A few of the identified cytomegalovirus-associated TCR beta chains were confirmed in vitro to be specific for cytomegalovirus antigens. According to a later analysis, most CMV-associated TCR beta chains appeared to be HLA-restricted, and the HLA associations seemed to be driven largely by CMV exposure. When HLA alleles, especially DR and DQ, strongly co-occurred, TCR associations were difficult to assign to individual alleles. Immune exposure information for the cohort was limited to CMV serostatus. Several of the top co-occurrence clusters appeared to be linked to parvovirus B19, influenza, CMV and Epstein-Barr virus, according to a later analysis. In a later analysis, HLA-associated TCR beta chains were found to be more clonally expanded and to have lower generation probabilities than equally common non-associated chains. Only TCR beta chains were sequenced in this cohort, and the absence of alpha or paired-chain data limited detectable features. According to a later analysis, TCR association rates differed among HLA loci, with DRB1 alleles showing the most associated TCRs and HLA-C alleles showing the fewest. It was suggested by the authors that the approach could potentially be generalized to other disease states and immunological phenotypes. A further reported finding was that TCR beta sequences accurately predicted the HLA-A and HLA-B alleles for most subjects in the first cohort. The presence/absence analyses assumed that sequencing depth was roughly uniform across donors, and that assumption may not be true. Linkage disequilibrium might explain the correlated functional status among segregating V segments, but an unknown experimental factor could not be excluded. Because some donors lacked HLA typing at each locus, the association tests relied only on the typed subset. An association between a missense DCLRE1C variant and V-gene and J-gene trimming of TCR beta chains was found in a later genetic analysis and replicated in an independent cohort. Because counts were too low, some 16 rarely observed V segments, including chromosome 9 orphons, were excluded from the earlier analysis of several hundred of the donors. Most TCR sequences were observed very rarely across donors, whereas some public TCRs were present in many individuals. Cytomegalovirus status was reported to be diagnosed by the classifier with high specificity and sensitivity in both the original and validation cohorts. The sequencing pipeline was judged likely to have produced a cluster of highly shared sequence variants as a technical artifact. Specific HLA alleles were associated with 15,000 to 20,000 TCR beta sequences at a false discovery rate of 0.05 in a later analysis.

This receptor was identified in a girl aged 2 to 9 in good health and CMV-seropositive. Sequencing was done on a sample of PBMCs.

CDR3 region: CASSLDQGLAKLFF. The DNA is as follows: TGCGCCAGCAGCTTGGATCAGGGTTTGGCAAAACTGTTTTTT. Recombination joined TRBV5-1 with TRBJ1-4; TRBD1 is a weak D gene call, 5 bases matching. The CDR3, cysteine through phenylalanine, is 14 amino acids long. The DNA shown is the 42-base CDR3, in frame from base 1. From a lookup of the germline V gene, CDR1 and CDR2 are SGHRS and YFSETQ. V is pared back by 0 bases and J by 10 bases, with 13 bases lying between the germline termini.